This TCR beta chain was captured in a study of T cell repertoires in cytomegalovirus infection (dated 2019 in TCRdb). Regarding the study in general: The HLA type of each donor mattered for the analysis, because public TCR beta signatures pointed to carriage of CMV infection along with the matching HLA type. General conclusions and limits of the study: Carriers of CMV infection plus the relevant HLA type were discriminated by the cumulative frequency of public TCR beta family members in the study cohort and in an independent roughly 400-donor cohort. The ex vivo response was dominated by HLA-C-restricted CMV-specific TCR beta clonotypes, which also provided the single most frequent clonotype in two of eight donors.

Trimming removed 3 bases from V and 8 bases from J, leaving 10 bases between the germline ends. CDR1 and CDR2, per the germline V gene, are MDHEN and SYDVKM. Inclusive of the bounding cysteine and phenylalanine, the CDR3 is 13 residues long. Left in the record is the CDR3 DNA by itself, 39 bases read in frame from the first base. The instrument was an Illumina HiSeq 1500. TCRdb ran its own pipeline on the public reads, namely fastp trimming at Q25 and MiXCR clone calling, and kept in-frame beta chains. For every CDR3 protein sequence, its rows merge into one entry that carries the most common genes and DNA. The sample table holds 150,000 to 200,000 distinct CDR3 sequences, of which roughly a sixth were seen once. The top ten clonotypes cover under 20% of the sample. This clonotype occurred a few times. Its antigen remains unidentified. Base quality data are lacking; no much larger clone is found one base away.

Sequencing was done on a sample of CD8+ T cells from PBMCs. The chain is made from TRBV28 and TRBJ1-4; the D gene cannot be named for sure. The origin of this receptor is a human donor in good health (CMV status not recorded). Some clones in this sample may be carry-over from other donors' samples. The sequence in DNA is TGTGCCAGCAGTTTGGTTTCTGGGGAAAAACTGTTTTTT. Translation gives CASSLVSGEKLFF. Here the CDR3 is joined to the reference TRBV28 and TRBJ1-4 genes, and the full variable domain is: DVKVTQSSRYLVKRTGEKVFLECVQDMDHENMFWYRQDPGLGLRLIYFSYDVKMKEKGDIPEGYSVSREKKERFSLILESASTNQTSMYLCASSLVSGEKLFFGSGTQLSVL.